Sequencing of this T cell receptor beta chain was carried out in a study of shared clonotypes between healthy human individuals. Study details: A donor's plate count was three for CD4 naive and three for CD4 memory; CD8 naive had two and CD8 memory one. Whole-study results and caveats: Relative to memory subsets, naive subsets generally showed larger estimated richness. Despite large depth, rarefaction showed incomplete sorted-subset sequencing. It was the few donors that limited the genetic and exposure-history diversity represented.

On this clone: Its antigen is as yet unknown.

The method was immunoSEQ multiplex PCR; TCRdb's version includes in-frame clones alone and lacks a portion of them. The sample gives some 630,000 clones, less than 80% of which show up once; 1.5% to 2% is in the top ten. The CDR3 is made up of 15 amino acids. Germline V gives CDR1 GTSNPN, CDR2 SVGIG (reference sequence). The V gene end was trimmed by 2 bases and the J gene end by 3 bases; junction bases not matched to a gene: 7. V is TRBV30 and J is TRBJ1-5; TRBD1 agrees at 7 bases. This receptor was taken from a woman in her twenties or thirties in good health. The sample was memory CD4+ T cells sorted from blood. Subset noted: CD45RA-negative fraction. The CDR3 DNA sequence: TGTGCCTGGAGTCCTAGGACAGGCAACAATCAGCCCCAGCATTTT. Translating gives CAWSPRTGNNQPQHF.